This T cell receptor beta chain was recorded in a study of Graves' ophthalmopathy and Graves' hyperthyroidism. Looking at the study overall: Peripheral blood was collected at initial diagnosis, before any treatment.

Amplified material comprised TCR beta CDR3 regions derived from RNA transcripts. Investigators did first-round RT-PCR with HTBI primers, then second-round multiplex PCR. TCRdb re-called the multiplex PCR reads with MiXCR, one entry per CDR3 protein. The sample has roughly 500,000 distinct CDR3 sequences, around an eighth seen once; the top ten hold 8% to 10%. This clonotype was seen ten or more times. PBMCs had their origin in fresh peripheral blood (roughly 9.3 ml). Sequenced sample: blood. This sequence was found in a woman younger than 45 with Graves' ophthalmopathy.

The CDR3: CASSYTGRLGPQHF. Here the CDR3 DNA reads TGTGCCAGTAGTTATACAGGGAGGTTGGGGCCCCAGCATTTT. V gene TRBV19 combines with J gene TRBJ1-5; maybe TRBD1 (6 bases). V was cut by 5 bases and J by 9 bases, with 17 bases left in between. The CDR3 has 14 amino acids. Germline values: CDR1 LNHDA, CDR2 SQIVND (reference sequence).